One sample yielded the 5 T cell receptor beta chains listed below, sequenced in a study of T cell responses to AZD1222 COVID-19 vaccine. Assay: immunoSEQ multiplex PCR; the TCRdb copy retains only in-frame clones and omits some. The sample consists of 100,000 to 120,000 clones, about 94% of them appearing once. This specimen was peripheral blood, taken 28 days after the second AZD1222 dose. Receptors originate from an adult who received the AZD1222 COVID-19 vaccine.

This clone was seen a single time. This chain joins TRBV6-1 and TRBJ2-4; 9 bases line up with TRBD2. The CDR3 contains 16 residues. With 5 bases clipped from V and 5 bases from J, the junction kept 10 bases outside the gene matches. In germline, CDR1 is MNHNS, CDR2 SASEGT. CDR3 nucleotide sequence: TGTGCCAGCAGTAAAGGACTAGCGAGGGGGGAAAACATTCAGTACTTC. Amino acids: CASSKGLARGENIQYF.

The chain has TRBV10-3 and TRBJ1-1; 9 bases line up with TRBD1. Unmatched junction bases numbered 19, after V lost 7 bases and J lost 7 bases. Germline V lookup: CDR1 ENHRY, CDR2 SYGVKD. This CDR3 is 17 amino acids long. The CDR3 here is CAITSHPGQGTRIEAFF. CDR3 nucleotides: TGTGCCATCACCTCACATCCGGGACAGGGTACGAGAATTGAAGCTTTCTTT.

This clone came up once. J is TRBJ2-1 and V is TRBV30; D is unresolved. Trimming removed 5 bases from V and 0 bases from J, with 8 bases in between. This CDR3 region has 13 residues. Per the germline V gene, CDR1 is GTSNPN and CDR2 is SVGIG (reference sequence). The CDR3 sequence is CAWQRNSYNEQFF. The CDR3 DNA reads TGTGCCTGGCAACGGAACTCCTACAATGAGCAGTTCTTC. The full variable domain, in which reference TRBV30 and TRBJ2-1 provide the parts outside the CDR3, is SQTIHQWPATLVQPVGSPLSLECTVEGTSNPNLYWYRQAAGRGLQLLFYSVGIGQISSEVPQNLSASRPQDRQFILSSKKLLLSDSGFYLCAWQRNSYNEQFFGPGTRLTVL.

V is TRBV3-1 (or the pseudogene TRBV3-2) and J is TRBJ2-5, with 10 nucleotides matching TRBD2. Per the germline V gene, CDR1 is LGHDT and CDR2 is YNNKEL (reference sequence). After removal of 2 bases from V and 3 bases from J, the junction contained 12 bases not matched to a gene. The CDR3 extends over 18 amino acids. The CDR3 here is CASSQNRGLAGAKETQYF. CDR3 nucleotides: TGTGCCAGCAGCCAAAATAGGGGGCTAGCGGGGGCCAAAGAGACCCAGTACTTC.

The rearrangement links TRBV2 to TRBJ2-5; TRBD2 matches 11 bases. CDR1 is SNHLY, CDR2 FYNNEI, per germline. V was pared by 3 bases and J by 4 bases, with 7 bases of the junction left unmatched. The CDR3 runs 16 residues. CDR3 DNA: TGTGCCAGCAGTGATAGAATAGCGGGAGGGGGAGAGACCCAGTACTTC. It yields the protein CASSDRIAGGGETQYF.